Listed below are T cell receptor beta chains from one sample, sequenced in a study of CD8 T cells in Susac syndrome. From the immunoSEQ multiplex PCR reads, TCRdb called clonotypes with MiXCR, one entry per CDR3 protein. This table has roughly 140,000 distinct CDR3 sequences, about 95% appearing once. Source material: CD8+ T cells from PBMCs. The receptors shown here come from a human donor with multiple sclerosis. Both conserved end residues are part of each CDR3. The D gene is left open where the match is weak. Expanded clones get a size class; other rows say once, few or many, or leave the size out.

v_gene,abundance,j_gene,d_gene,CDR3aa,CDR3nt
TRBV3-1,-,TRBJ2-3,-,CASMEGDTQYF,TGTGCCAGCATGGAGGGGGATACGCAGTATTTT
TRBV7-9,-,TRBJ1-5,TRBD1,CASSLGYRAGGLNQPQHF,TGTGCCAGCAGCTTAGGCTACCGGGCAGGGGGCCTCAATCAGCCCCAGCATTTT
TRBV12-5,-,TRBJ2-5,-,CASGLVEGSQETQYF,TGTGCTAGTGGTTTGGTAGAGGGGAGCCAAGAGACCCAGTACTTC
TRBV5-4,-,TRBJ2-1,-,CASSRGGGYNEQFF,TGTGCCAGCAGCCGCGGGGGCGGATACAATGAGCAGTTCTTC
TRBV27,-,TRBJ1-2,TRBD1,CASSLLAGGDGYTF,TGTGCCAGCAGTTTATTGGCAGGGGGCGATGGCTACACCTTC
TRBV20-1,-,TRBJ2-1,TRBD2,CSARALLAGGPLNEQFF,TGCAGTGCTAGAGCACTTCTAGCGGGGGGGCCACTGAATGAGCAGTTCTTC
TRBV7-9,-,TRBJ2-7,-,CASSSPGAPYEQYF,TGTGCCAGCAGCTCCCCAGGGGCCCCCTACGAGCAGTACTTC
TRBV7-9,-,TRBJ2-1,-,CASTPERVTYNEQFF,TGTGCCAGCACCCCCGAGCGGGTCACCTACAATGAGCAGTTCTTC
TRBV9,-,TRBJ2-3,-,CASSSAGVYTDTQYF,TGTGCCAGCAGCTCAGCTGGGGTATACACAGATACGCAGTATTTT
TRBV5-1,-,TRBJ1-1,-,CASSPEDHTEAFF,TGCGCCAGCAGCCCCGAGGACCACACTGAAGCTTTCTTT
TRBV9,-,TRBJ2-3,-,CASSAPPHTQYF,TGTGCCAGCAGCGCCCCCCCCCACACGCAGTATTTT
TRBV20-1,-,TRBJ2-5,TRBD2,CSAPASGGTQETQYF,TGCAGTGCGCCCGCTAGCGGGGGGACCCAAGAGACCCAGTACTTC
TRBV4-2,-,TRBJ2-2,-,CASSQDRGGGDGGELFF,TGTGCCAGCAGCCAAGATCGCGGAGGGGGCGACGGCGGGGAGCTGTTTTTT
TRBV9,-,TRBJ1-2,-,CASSDGQHYGYTF,TGTGCCAGCAGCGACGGGCAGCACTATGGCTACACCTTC
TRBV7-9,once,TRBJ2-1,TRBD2,CASSLDQLASYNEQFF,TGTGCCAGCAGCTTAGATCAACTAGCGTCATACAATGAGCAGTTCTTC
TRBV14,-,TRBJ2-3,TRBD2,CASSQEATSGGDTQYF,TGTGCCAGCAGCCAAGAAGCAACTAGCGGGGGAGATACGCAGTATTTT
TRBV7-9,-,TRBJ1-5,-,CASSLPGNQPQHF,TGTGCCAGCAGCTTACCCGGGAATCAGCCCCAGCATTTT
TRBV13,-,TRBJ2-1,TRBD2,CASNTAGGLYNEQFF,TGTGCCAGCAACACAGCGGGGGGGTTGTACAATGAGCAGTTCTTC
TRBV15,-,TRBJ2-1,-,CATSRVTYNEQFF,TGTGCCACCAGCCGAGTGACCTACAATGAGCAGTTCTTC
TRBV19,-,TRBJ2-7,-,CASSIGGGLYEQYF,TGTGCCAGTAGTATAGGCGGAGGGCTCTACGAGCAGTACTTC
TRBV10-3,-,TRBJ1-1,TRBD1,CAISEPDRGPVEAFF,TGTGCCATCAGTGAGCCGGACAGGGGGCCAGTTGAAGCTTTCTTT
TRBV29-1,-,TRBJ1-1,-,CSFTDGVTMNTEAFF,TGCAGCTTTACTGACGGGGTGACCATGAACACTGAAGCTTTCTTT
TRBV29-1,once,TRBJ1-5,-,CSVDIGDSNQPQHF,TGCAGCGTTGACATCGGGGATAGCAATCAGCCCCAGCATTTT
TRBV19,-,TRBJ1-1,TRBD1,CASSTDRENTEAFF,TGTGCCAGTAGTACGGACAGGGAGAACACTGAAGCTTTCTTT
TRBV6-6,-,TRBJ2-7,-,CASREDGSYEQYF,TGTGCCAGCAGAGAGGACGGATCCTACGAGCAGTACTTC
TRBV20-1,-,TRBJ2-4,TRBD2,CSARAPTSGGAKNIQYF,TGCAGTGCTAGAGCTCCAACTAGCGGGGGGGCCAAAAACATTCAGTACTTC
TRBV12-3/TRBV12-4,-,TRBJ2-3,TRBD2,CASSMPPSGGALGDTQYF,TGTGCCAGCAGTATGCCCCCTAGCGGGGGGGCCCTCGGGGATACGCAGTATTTT
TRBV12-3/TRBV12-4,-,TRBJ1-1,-,CASSFAAGTGTEAFF,TGTGCCAGCAGTTTTGCGGCAGGGACGGGCACTGAAGCTTTCTTT
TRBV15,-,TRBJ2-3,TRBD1,CATSRTGTAYTDTQYF,TGTGCCACCAGCAGGACCGGGACAGCGTACACAGATACGCAGTATTTT
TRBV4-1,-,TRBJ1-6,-,CASSQGPRSPLHF,TGCGCCAGCAGCCAAGGCCCAAGGTCACCCCTCCACTTT
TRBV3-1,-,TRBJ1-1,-,CASSQEQHHEAFF,TGTGCCAGCAGCCAGGAACAGCATCATGAAGCTTTCTTT
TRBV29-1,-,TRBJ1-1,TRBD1,CSVWRGRTTEAFF,TGCAGCGTCTGGAGGGGGCGGACCACTGAAGCTTTCTTT